This record looks at one T cell receptor (beta chain) sequence and its context. Its specificity is unknown. These data belong to a study of cytomegalovirus exposure and HLA in healthy donors. The PCR used 60 Vbeta and 13 Jbeta primers. Sequenced by immunoSEQ multiplex PCR; TCRdb stores in-frame clones only, minus some. The data show 130,000 or so clones, more than 60% seen once. Overall study results and limits: Overall, approximately 180 TCR beta chains were annotated as cytomegalovirus-associated. Among CMV-associated TCR beta chains, most appeared HLA-restricted in a later analysis. Reported findings show TCR beta sequences accurately forecast HLA-A and HLA-B alleles in most subjects.

This clonotype was obtained from a man aged 40-50 years in good health and CMV-seronegative. The specimen sequenced was PBMCs.

For the CDR3, the DNA is TGCGCCAGCAGCCGTGGACAGGTCCAAGAGACCCAGTACTTC. It translates to CASSRGQVQETQYF. The chain uses TRBV5-1 and TRBJ2-5; 7 nucleotides align to TRBD1. Germline-derived CDR1 and CDR2 are SGHRS and YFSETQ. This CDR3 contains 14 residues. After removal of 4 bases from V and 1 base from J, the junction contained 4 bases not matched to a gene.